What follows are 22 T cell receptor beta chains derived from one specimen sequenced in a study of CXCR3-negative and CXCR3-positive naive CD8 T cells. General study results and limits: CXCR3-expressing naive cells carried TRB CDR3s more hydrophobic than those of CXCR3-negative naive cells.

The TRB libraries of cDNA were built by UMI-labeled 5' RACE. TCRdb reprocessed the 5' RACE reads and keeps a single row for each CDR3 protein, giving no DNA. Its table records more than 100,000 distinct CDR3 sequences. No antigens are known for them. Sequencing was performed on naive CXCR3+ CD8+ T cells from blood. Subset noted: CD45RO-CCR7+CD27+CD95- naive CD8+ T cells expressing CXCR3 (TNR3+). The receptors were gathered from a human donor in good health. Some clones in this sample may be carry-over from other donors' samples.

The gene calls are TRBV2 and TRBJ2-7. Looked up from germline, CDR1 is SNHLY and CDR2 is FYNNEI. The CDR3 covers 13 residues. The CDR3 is CASRDRVSWEQYF.

The chain's CDR3 is CASSLGRGAETQYF. The rearrangement joins TRBV7-6 to TRBJ2-5; the TCRdb call, TRBD1, lacks DNA for checking. Germline CDR1 reads SGHVS; CDR2 reads FNYEAQ. The CDR3 contains 14 residues.

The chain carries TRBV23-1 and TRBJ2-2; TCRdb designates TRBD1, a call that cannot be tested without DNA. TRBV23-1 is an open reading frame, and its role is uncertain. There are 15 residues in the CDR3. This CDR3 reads CASQPRGENTGELFF.

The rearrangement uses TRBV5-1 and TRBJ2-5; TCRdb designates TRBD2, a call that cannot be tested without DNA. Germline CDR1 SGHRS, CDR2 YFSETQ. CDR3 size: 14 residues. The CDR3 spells CASTNAGGRETQYF.

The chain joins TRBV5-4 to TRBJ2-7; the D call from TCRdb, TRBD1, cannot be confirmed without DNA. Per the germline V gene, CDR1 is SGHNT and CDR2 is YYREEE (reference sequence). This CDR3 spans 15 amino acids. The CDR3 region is CASSSRDGRFYEQYF.

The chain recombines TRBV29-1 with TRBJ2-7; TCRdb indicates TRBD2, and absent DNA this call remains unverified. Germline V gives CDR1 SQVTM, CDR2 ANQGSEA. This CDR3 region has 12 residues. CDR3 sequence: CSVPSGNHEQYF.

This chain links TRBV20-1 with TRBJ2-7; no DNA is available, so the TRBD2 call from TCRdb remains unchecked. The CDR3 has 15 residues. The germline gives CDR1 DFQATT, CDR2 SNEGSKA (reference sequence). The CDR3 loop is CSARPPSGNLYEQYF.

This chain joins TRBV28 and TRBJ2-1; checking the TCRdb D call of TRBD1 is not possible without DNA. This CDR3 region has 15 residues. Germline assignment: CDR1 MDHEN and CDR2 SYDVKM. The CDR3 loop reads CASSPPGDRPNEQFF.

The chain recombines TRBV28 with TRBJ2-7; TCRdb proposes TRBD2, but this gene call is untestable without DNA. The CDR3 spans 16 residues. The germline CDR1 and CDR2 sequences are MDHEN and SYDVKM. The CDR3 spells CASSLWDSGVAYEQYF. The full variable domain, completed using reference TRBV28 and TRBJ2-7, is DVKVTQSSRYLVKRTGEKVFLECVQDMDHENMFWYRQDPGLGLRLIYFSYDVKMKEKGDIPEGYSVSREKKERFSLILESASTNQTSMYLCASSLWDSGVAYEQYFGPGTRLTVT.

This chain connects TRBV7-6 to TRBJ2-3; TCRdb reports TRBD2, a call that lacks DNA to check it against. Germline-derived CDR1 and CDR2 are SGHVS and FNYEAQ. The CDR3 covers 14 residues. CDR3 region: CASSASGTRNTQYF.

The CDR3: CASSVTRAGELFF. The V and J genes are TRBV9 and TRBJ2-2. The CDR3 consists of 13 residues. The germline V gene has CDR1 SGDLS and CDR2 YYNGEE.

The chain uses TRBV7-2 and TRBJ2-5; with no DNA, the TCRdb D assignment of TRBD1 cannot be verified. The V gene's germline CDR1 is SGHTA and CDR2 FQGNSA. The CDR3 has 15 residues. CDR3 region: CASSFELGQGETQYF.

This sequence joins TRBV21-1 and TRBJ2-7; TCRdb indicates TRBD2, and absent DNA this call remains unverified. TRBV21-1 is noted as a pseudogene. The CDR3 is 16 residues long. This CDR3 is CARSKDRAGRHDEQYF.

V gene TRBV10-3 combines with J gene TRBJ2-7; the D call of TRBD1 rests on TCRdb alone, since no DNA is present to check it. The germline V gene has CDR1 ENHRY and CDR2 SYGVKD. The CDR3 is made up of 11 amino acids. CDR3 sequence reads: CAILQGYEQYF.

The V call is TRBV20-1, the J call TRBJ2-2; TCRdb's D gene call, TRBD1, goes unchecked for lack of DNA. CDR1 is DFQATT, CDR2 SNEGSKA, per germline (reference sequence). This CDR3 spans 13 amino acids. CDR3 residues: CSASRVDTGELFF.

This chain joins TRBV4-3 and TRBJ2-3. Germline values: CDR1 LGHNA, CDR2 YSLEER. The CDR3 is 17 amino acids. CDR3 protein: CASSQVWEGFGTDTQYF.

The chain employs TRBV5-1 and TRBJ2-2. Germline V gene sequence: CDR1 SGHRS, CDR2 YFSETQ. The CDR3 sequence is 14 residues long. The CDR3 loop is CATRGSSNTGELFF.

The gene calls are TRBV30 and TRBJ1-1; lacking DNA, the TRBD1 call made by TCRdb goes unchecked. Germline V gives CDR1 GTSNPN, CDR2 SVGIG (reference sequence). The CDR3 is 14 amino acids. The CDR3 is CAWTSGVGGTEAFF.

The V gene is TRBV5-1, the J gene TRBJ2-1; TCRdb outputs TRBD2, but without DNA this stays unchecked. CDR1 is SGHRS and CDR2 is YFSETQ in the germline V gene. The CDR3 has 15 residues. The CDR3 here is CASSFLTGGDNEQFF. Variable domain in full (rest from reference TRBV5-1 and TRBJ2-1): KAGVTQTPRYLIKTRGQQVTLSCSPISGHRSVSWYQQTPGQGLQFLFEYFSETQRNKGNFPGRFSGRQFSNSRSEMNVSTLELGDSALYLCASSFLTGGDNEQFFGPGTRLTVL.

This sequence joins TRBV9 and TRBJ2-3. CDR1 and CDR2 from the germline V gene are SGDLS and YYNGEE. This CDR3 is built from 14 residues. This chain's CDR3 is CASSVAGTTDTQYF.

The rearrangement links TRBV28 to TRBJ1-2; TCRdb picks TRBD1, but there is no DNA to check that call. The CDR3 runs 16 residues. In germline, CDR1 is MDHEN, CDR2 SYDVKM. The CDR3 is CASSPWDRGRGYGYTF.

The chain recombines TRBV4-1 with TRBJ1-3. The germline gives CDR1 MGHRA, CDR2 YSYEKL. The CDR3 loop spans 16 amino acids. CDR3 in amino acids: CASSQGTRINGNTIYF.